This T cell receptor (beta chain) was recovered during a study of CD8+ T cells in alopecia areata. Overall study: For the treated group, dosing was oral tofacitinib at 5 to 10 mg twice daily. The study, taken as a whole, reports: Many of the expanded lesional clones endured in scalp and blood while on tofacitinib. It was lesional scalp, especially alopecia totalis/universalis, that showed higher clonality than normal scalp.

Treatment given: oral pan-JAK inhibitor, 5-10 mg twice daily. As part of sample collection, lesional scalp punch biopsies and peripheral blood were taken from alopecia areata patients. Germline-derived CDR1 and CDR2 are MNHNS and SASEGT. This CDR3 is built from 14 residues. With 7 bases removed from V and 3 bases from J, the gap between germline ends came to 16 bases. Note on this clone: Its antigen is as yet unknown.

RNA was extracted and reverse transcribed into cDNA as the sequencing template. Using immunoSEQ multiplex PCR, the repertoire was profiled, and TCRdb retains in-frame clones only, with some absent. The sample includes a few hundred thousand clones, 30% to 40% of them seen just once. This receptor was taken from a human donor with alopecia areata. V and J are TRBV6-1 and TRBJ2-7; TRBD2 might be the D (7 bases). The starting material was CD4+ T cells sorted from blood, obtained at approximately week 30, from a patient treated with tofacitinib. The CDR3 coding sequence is TGTGCCAGCAAAAGGGGGGGATGGGGCTACGAGCAGTACTTC. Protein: CASKRGGWGYEQYF.